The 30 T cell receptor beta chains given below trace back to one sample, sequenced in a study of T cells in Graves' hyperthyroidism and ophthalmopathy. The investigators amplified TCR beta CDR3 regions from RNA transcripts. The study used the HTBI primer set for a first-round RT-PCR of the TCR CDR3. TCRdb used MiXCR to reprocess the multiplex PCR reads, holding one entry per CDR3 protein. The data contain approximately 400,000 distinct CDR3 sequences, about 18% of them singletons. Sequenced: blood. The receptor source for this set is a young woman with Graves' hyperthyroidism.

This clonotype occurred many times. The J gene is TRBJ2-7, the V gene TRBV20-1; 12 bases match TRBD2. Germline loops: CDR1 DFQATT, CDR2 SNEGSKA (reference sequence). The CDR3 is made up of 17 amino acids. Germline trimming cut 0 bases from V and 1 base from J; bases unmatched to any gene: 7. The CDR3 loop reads CSARDRPSGGVSYEQYF. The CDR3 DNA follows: TGCAGTGCTAGAGATAGGCCTAGCGGGGGGGTATCCTACGAGCAGTACTTC.

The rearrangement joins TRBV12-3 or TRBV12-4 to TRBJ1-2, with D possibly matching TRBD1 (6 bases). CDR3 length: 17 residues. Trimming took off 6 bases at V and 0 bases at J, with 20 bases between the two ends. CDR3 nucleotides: TGTGCCAGCAGACCAGAACCTAGACAGGAGTCTAACTATGGCTACACCTTC. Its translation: CASRPEPRQESNYGYTF.

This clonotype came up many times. The CDR3 nucleotides read TGTGCCTGGAGACGGGGGTTCGGTCAGCCCCAGCATTTT. Translation: CAWRRGFGQPQHF. The rearrangement uses TRBV30 and TRBJ1-5; D perhaps matches TRBD1 (5 bases). Germline-derived CDR1 and CDR2 are GTSNPN and SVGIG (reference sequence). The CDR3 extends over 13 amino acids. The V gene lost 3 bases and the J gene lost 6 bases, with 12 bases spanning the gap.

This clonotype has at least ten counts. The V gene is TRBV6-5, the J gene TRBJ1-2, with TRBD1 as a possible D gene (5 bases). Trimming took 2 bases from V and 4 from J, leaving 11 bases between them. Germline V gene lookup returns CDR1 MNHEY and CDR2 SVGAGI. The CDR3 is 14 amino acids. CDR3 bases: TGTGCCAGCAGTTACGCCCGGGGGAGCTATGGCTACACCTTC. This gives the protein CASSYARGSYGYTF.

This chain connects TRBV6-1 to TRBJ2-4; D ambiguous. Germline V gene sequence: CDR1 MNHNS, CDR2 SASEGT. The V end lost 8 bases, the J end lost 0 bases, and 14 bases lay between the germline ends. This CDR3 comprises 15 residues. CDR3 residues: CASSKARLAKNIQYF. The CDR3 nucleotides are TGTGCCAGCTCTAAGGCCCGTTTAGCCAAAAACATTCAGTACTTC.

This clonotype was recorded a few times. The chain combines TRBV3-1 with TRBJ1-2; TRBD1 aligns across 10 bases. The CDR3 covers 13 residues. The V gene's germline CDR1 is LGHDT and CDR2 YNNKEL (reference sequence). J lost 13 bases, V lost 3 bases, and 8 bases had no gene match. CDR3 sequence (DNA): TGTGCCAGCAGCCAGGGACAGGGGATTTCTGGCACCTTC. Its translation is CASSQGQGISGTF.

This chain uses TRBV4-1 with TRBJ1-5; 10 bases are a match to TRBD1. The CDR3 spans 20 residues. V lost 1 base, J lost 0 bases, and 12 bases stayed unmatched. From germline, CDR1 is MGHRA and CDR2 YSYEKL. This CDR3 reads CASSQGRQGARGHSNQPQHF. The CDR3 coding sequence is TGCGCCAGCAGCCAAGGTCGACAGGGGGCGCGGGGACATAGCAATCAGCCCCAGCATTTT.

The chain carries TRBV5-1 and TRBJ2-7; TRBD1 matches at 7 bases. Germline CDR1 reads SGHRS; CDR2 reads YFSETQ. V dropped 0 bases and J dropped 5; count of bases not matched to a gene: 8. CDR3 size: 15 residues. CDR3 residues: CASSLGQGQRNEQYF. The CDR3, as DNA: TGCGCCAGCAGCTTGGGACAGGGTCAGAGGAACGAGCAGTACTTC.

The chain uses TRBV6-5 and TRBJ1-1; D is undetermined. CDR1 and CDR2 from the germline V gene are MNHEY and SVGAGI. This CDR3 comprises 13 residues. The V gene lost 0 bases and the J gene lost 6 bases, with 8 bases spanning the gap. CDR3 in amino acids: CASSYSKGAEAFF. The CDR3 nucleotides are TGTGCCAGCAGTTACTCGAAAGGCGCTGAAGCTTTCTTT.

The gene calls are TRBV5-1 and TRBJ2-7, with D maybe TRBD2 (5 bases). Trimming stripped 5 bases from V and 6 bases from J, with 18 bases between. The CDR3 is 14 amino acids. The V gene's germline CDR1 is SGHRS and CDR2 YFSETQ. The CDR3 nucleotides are TGCGCCAGCAGATTCGGACCTGGCGGGCGCGAGCAGTACTTC. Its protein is CASRFGPGGREQYF.

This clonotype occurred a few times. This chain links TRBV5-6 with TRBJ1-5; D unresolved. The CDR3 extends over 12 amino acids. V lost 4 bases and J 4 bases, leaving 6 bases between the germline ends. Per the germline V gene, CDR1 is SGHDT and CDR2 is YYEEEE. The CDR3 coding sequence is TGTGCCAGCAGCGGTAGAAATCAGCCCCAGCATTTT. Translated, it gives CASSGRNQPQHF.

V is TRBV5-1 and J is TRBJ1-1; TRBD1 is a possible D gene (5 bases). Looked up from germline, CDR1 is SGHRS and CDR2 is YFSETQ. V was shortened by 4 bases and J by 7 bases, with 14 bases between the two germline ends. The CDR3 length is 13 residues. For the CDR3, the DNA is TGCGCCAGCAGCCCGACCACAGGACTTGAAGCTTTCTTT. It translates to CASSPTTGLEAFF.

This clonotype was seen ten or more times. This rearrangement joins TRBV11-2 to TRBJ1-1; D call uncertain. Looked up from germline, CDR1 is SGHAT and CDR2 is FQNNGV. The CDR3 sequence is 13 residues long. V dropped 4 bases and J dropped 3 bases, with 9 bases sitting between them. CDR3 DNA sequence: TGTGCCAGCAGCTCCACAGCCTACACTGAAGCTTTCTTT. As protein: CASSSTAYTEAFF.

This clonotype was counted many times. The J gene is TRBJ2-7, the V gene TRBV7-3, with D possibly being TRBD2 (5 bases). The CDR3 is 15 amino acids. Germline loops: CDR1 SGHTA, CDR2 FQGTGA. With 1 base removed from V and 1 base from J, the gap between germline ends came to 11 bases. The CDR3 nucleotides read TGTGCCAGCAGCTTAAATCCCGGGGAGTCCTACGAGCAGTACTTC. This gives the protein CASSLNPGESYEQYF.

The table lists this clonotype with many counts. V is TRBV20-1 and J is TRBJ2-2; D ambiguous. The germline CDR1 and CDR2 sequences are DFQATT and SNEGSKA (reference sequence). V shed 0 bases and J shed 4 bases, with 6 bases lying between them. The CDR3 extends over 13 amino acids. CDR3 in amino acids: CSARDRFTGELFF. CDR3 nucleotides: TGCAGTGCTAGAGACCGGTTCACCGGGGAGCTGTTTTTT.

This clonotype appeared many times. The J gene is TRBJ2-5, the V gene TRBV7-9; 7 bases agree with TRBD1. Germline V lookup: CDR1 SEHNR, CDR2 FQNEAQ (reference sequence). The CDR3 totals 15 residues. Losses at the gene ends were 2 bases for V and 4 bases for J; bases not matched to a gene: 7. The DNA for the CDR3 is TGTGCCAGCAGCTTAAGGGGGCGGCAGGGAGAGACCCAGTACTTC. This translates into CASSLRGRQGETQYF.

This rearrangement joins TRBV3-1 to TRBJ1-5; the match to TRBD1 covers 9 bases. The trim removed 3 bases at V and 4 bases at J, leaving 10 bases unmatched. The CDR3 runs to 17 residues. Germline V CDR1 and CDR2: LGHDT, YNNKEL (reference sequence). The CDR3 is CASSQGPRQGGNQPQHF. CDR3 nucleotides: TGTGCCAGCAGCCAGGGCCCCCGACAGGGGGGGAATCAGCCCCAGCATTTT.

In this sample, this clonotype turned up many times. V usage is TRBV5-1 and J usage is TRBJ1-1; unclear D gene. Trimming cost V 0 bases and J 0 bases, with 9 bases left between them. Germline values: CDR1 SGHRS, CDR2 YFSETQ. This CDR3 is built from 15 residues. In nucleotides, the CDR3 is TGCGCCAGCAGCTTGGAGGCAGCCCTGAACACTGAAGCTTTCTTT. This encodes CASSLEAALNTEAFF.

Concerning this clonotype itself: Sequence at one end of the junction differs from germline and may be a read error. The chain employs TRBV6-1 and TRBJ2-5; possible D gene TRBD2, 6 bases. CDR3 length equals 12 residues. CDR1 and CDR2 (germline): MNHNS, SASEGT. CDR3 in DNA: TGTGCCAGTAGAGGAGGGTCAGAGACCAAGTACTTC. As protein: CASRGGSETKYF.

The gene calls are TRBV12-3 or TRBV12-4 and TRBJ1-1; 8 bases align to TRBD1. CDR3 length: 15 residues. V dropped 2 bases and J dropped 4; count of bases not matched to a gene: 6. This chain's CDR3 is CASSLIQGAITEAFF. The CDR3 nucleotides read TGTGCCAGCAGTTTAATTCAGGGGGCAATCACTGAAGCTTTCTTT.

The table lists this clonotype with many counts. The CDR3 DNA sequence: TGTGCCAGCAGGCGACAGGCGAACACTGAAGCTTTCTTT. This gives the protein CASRRQANTEAFF. The chain couples TRBV7-2 to TRBJ1-1, with D possibly being TRBD1 (6 bases). V dropped 6 bases and J dropped 1 base, with 9 bases sitting between them. Germline-derived CDR1 and CDR2 are SGHTA and FQGNSA. CDR3 length: 13 amino acids.

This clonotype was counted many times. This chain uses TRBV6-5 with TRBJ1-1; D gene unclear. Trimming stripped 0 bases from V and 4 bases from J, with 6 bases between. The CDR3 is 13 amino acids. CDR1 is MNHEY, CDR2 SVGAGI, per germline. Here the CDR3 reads CASSYSLRTEAFF. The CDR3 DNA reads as TGTGCCAGCAGTTACTCCTTACGCACTGAAGCTTTCTTT.

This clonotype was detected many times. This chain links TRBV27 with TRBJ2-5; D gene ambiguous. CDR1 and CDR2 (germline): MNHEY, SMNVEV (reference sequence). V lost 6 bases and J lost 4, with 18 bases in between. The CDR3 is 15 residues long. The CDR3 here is CASSTFLSVGETQYF. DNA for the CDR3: TGTGCCAGCAGCACCTTCCTATCGGTGGGAGAGACCCAGTACTTC.

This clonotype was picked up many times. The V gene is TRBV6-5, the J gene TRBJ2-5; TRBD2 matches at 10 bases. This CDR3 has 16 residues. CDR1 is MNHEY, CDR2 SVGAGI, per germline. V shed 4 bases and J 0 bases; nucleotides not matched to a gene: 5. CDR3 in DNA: TGTGCCAGCAGTTGGCTAGCGGGGGAGTACCAAGAGACCCAGTACTTC. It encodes CASSWLAGEYQETQYF.

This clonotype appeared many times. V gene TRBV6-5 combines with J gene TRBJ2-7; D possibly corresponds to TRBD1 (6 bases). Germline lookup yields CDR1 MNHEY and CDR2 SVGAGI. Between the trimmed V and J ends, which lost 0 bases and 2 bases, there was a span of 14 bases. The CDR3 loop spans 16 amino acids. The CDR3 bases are TGTGCCAGCAGTTACTCGTCAGGGGCTTCAACCTACGAGCAGTACTTC. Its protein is CASSYSSGASTYEQYF.

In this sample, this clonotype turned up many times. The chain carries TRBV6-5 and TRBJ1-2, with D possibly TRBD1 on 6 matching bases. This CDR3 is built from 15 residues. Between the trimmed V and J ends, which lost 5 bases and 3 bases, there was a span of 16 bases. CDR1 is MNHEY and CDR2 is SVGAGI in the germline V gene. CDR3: CASSPQRGGDYGYTF. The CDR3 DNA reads TGTGCCAGCAGTCCCCAGCGGGGGGGCGACTATGGCTACACCTTC.

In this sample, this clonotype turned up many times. For the CDR3, the DNA is TGTGCCAGCAGTTACTCCACAGGGTCGCAGGGCTACACCTTC. It translates to CASSYSTGSQGYTF. The chain employs TRBV6-5 and TRBJ1-2, with D possibly matching TRBD1 (6 bases). CDR3 length: 14 amino acids. V dropped 0 bases and J dropped 8 bases, with 13 bases sitting between them. Per germline, CDR1 MNHEY and CDR2 SVGAGI.

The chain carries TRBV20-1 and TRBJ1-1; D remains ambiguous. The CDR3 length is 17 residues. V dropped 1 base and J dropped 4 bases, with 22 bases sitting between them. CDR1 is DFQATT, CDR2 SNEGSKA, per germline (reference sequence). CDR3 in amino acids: CSARVLGHRGLGTEAFF. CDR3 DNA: TGCAGTGCTAGAGTCCTCGGCCATCGGGGTCTGGGCACTGAAGCTTTCTTT.

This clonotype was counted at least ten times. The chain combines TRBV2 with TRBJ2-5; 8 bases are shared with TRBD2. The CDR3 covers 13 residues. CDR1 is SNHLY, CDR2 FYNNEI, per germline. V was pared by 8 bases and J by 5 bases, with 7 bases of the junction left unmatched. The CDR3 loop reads CASEYGTSETQYF. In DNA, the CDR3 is TGTGCCAGCGAATACGGGACTAGTGAGACCCAGTACTTC.

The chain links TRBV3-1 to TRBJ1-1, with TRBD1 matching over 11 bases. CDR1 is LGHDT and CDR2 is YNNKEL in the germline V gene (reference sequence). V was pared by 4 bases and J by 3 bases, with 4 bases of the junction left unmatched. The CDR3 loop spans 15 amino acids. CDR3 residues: CASSPGTGGDTEAFF. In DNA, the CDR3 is TGTGCCAGCAGCCCCGGGACAGGGGGGGACACTGAAGCTTTCTTT.